This T cell receptor (beta chain) was captured by sequencing in a study of CD8 T cells in Susac syndrome (dated by TCRdb to about 2019). Looking at the study overall: Repertoire sequencing was used to test whether CD8+ T cell activation and differentiation in Susac syndrome was antigen driven. Broader findings and caveats from the paper: The number of individuals in the TCR sequencing and HLA analysis was acknowledged as relatively small.

High-throughput TCR beta sequencing profiled peripheral blood CD8+ and CD4+ T cells from healthy donors, Susac syndrome patients and multiple sclerosis patients. The multiple sclerosis controls were treatment-naive patients who had stable or active relapsing-remitting disease and met the revised McDonald criteria. CD8+ TEMRA cells were enriched by FACS, while bulk CD8+ and CD4+ T cells were purified by magnetic negative isolation. Blood was collected in EDTA tubes and processed within 24 hours, with PBMCs isolated through density gradient centrifugation. PBMCs intended for TCR sequencing were cryopreserved in liquid nitrogen and were subsequently thawed in a 37 degrees C water bath. A purity of at least 90% was achieved for sorted or isolated CD4+, CD8+ and CD8+ TEMRA cells. The CDR3, from cysteine to phenylalanine, totals 14 residues. The sequence is cut down to CDR3 DNA, 42 bases in frame from base 1. The germline V gene specifies SGHRS as CDR1 and YFSETQ as CDR2. V is shortened by 3 bases, J by 0 bases, and the region joining them spans 9 bases.

A remark on this clonotype: The antigen this receptor binds is unknown. Base quality data are lacking; no much larger clone is found one base away.

RNA was extracted with the RNeasy kit and about 0.5 to 1 ug was reverse transcribed using random hexamers. TCR beta CDR3 regions were amplified with the immunoSEQ multiplex PCR assay covering 54 Vbeta and 13 Jbeta segments. PCR amplification bias was corrected using a synthetic template baseline for primer optimization and computational correction. The authors processed their data as follows. Only productive sequences were kept, with reads annotated to V, D and J genes according to IMGT and analyzed in immunoSEQ Analyzer. Clonality was computed as one minus Shannon entropy normalized by log2 of the number of productive unique sequences. For each patient and control, public and private clones were evaluated within the 100 most prevalent clones. Susac-specific clones were defined as absent from healthy and MS cohorts, roughly 1,100 published viral clones and other ImmuneACCESS disease sequences. TCRdb reprocessed the public reads (quality trimming at Q25 with fastp, clone calling with MiXCR) and kept in-frame beta chains. Rows with a matching CDR3 protein are joined into one entry that keeps the most common DNA and genes. These V and J calls derive from TCRdb rather than the authors' analysis. This sample has around 200,000 distinct CDR3 sequences in its table, and roughly 94% of those were observed once. The ten most abundant clones make up 0.082% of the sample.

The sequence was obtained from a human donor with multiple sclerosis. Recombination connected TRBV5-1 to TRBJ1-2, with the D gene call left open. What was sequenced was CD4+ T cells from PBMCs. CDR3 region: CASSWEPANYGYTF. In nucleotide form, the sequence is TGCGCCAGCAGCTGGGAGCCCGCTAACTATGGCTACACCTTC.